This T cell receptor (beta chain) derives from a study of CD8+ T cells in alopecia areata. Extracted RNA was reverse transcribed, and the resulting cDNA served as sequencing template. Method: immunoSEQ multiplex PCR; TCRdb's copy keeps in-frame clones and lacks some. The table lists about 190,000 clones, about three fifths of them singletons. The CDR3 is 16 residues long. Trimming cost V 2 bases and J 1 base; bases outside gene matches: 6. The germline gives CDR1 SGHTA, CDR2 FQGNSA. Regarding treatment: oral pan-JAK inhibitor, 5-10 mg twice daily. Researchers took lesional scalp punch biopsies and peripheral blood from people who were alopecia areata patients.

This material consisted of CD4+ T cells sorted from blood, taken at week 24, from a patient treated with tofacitinib. This chain uses TRBV7-2 with TRBJ2-5, with 8 bases identical to TRBD2. The source is a human donor with alopecia areata. DNA of the CDR3: TGTGCCAGCAGCTTACAATGGCGGGGGGCCCAAGAGACCCAGTACTTC. Translating gives CASSLQWRGAQETQYF.